The clone carrying this T cell receptor (beta chain) has at least ten counts. Its antigen is not known. J lost 1 base, V lost 1 base, and 5 bases had no gene match. The V gene's germline CDR1 is SGHAT and CDR2 FQNNGV. CDR3 length equals 16 residues. This record comes from a study of T-cell reconstitution after alpha-beta-depleted transplantation in children. Study observations and caveats: Where alpha-beta T cells came from about two months after transplant was reportedly several hundred expanded graft clones.

Construction of the TCRbeta library involved unique molecular identifiers. TCRdb re-analysed the PCR reads in MiXCR, keeping a single row per CDR3 protein. Counted here are about 7,700 distinct CDR3 sequences, roughly 13% occurring once; the ten biggest clones make up around 50%. This TCR was recovered from a patient aged 2-10 years who had a stem cell transplant for inherited bone marrow failure, so the T cells may come from the graft donor. The chain is built from TRBV11-2 and TRBJ2-5; 8 nucleotides match TRBD2. Material: PBMCs, mostly from graft donor cells, obtained 60 days after TCRalphabeta/CD19-depleted stem cell transplant. The CDR3 region is CASSLGVTSGQETQYF. Here the CDR3 DNA reads TGTGCCAGCAGCTTAGGGGTAACTAGCGGCCAAGAGACCCAGTACTTC.